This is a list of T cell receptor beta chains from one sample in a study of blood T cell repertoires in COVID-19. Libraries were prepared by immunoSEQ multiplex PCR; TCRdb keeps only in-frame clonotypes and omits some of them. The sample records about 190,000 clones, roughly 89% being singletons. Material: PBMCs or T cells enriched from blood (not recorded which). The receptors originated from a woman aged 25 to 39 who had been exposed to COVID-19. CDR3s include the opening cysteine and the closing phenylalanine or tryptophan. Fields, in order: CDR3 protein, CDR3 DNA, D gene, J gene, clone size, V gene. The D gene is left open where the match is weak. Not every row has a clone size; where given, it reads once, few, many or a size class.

CASSSRGRTLYNSPLHF | TGTGCCAGCAGCTCCAGGGGACGAACTTTATATAATTCACCCCTCCACTTT | - | TRBJ1-6 | - | TRBV5-8
CASSAGTGNGYTF | TGTGCCAGCAGCGCTGGGACAGGGAATGGCTACACCTTC | TRBD1 | TRBJ1-2 | - | TRBV5-4
CASSLFGQKELFF | TGTGCCAGCAGTTTATTCGGACAGAAAGAGCTGTTTTTT | - | TRBJ2-2 | - | TRBV27
CASSLASGGSDTQYF | TGTGCCAGCAGCTTGGCTAGCGGGGGGTCAGATACGCAGTATTTT | TRBD2 | TRBJ2-3 | - | TRBV11-2
CASSQDYGQGETQYF | TGCGCCAGCAGCCAAGATTATGGACAAGGAGAGACCCAGTACTTC | - | TRBJ2-5 | - | TRBV4-1
CASSLAPGGSSYEQYF | TGTGCCAGCAGCTTAGCTCCGGGGGGGAGCTCCTACGAGCAGTACTTC | TRBD2 | TRBJ2-7 | - | TRBV7-2
CASSPLGESNYGYTF | TGCGCCAGCAGCCCTCTCGGGGAATCTAACTATGGCTACACCTTC | - | TRBJ1-2 | once | TRBV4-1
CASSSLSGGVTEAFF | TGTGCCAGCAGCTCGCTCTCGGGGGGTGTCACTGAAGCTTTCTTT | - | TRBJ1-1 | - | TRBV11-2
CASTHRENTEAFF | TGTGCCAGCACCCACCGGGAGAACACTGAAGCTTTCTTT | - | TRBJ1-1 | - | TRBV3-1/TRBV3-2
CASSLEGTREAFF | TGTGCCAGCAGCTTGGAAGGGACAAGAGAAGCTTTCTTT | - | TRBJ1-1 | - | TRBV5-5
CASSLTEPYEQYF | TGTGCCAGCAGTTTAACAGAACCCTACGAGCAGTACTTC | - | TRBJ2-7 | - | TRBV12-3/TRBV12-4
CASSRLGLVANEQFF | TGCGCCAGCAGCCGCCTGGGACTAGTGGCCAATGAGCAGTTCTTC | TRBD2 | TRBJ2-1 | - | TRBV4-3
CSVETDYGYTF | TGCAGCGTTGAAACGGACTATGGCTACACCTTC | - | TRBJ1-2 | - | TRBV29-1
CASSAGLYEQYF | TGTGCCAGCAGTGCGGGACTTTACGAGCAGTACTTC | - | TRBJ2-7 | - | TRBV25-1
CASTSSSYNEQFF | TGTGCCAGCACCAGTTCCTCCTACAATGAGCAGTTCTTC | - | TRBJ2-1 | - | TRBV9
CASSPPEPNQPQHF | TGTGCCAGCAGCCCCCCAGAACCCAATCAGCCCCAGCATTTT | - | TRBJ1-5 | - | TRBV7-2
CASSLGSSNTEAFF | TGTGCCAGCAGCTTAGGTTCCTCGAACACTGAAGCTTTCTTT | - | TRBJ1-1 | - | TRBV7-8
CAWSRGGVYEQYF | TGTGCCTGGAGCCGCGGGGGGGTCTACGAGCAGTACTTC | TRBD2 | TRBJ2-7 | once | TRBV30
CASGSAYEQYF | TGTGCCAGCGGAAGCGCCTACGAGCAGTACTTC | - | TRBJ2-7 | - | TRBV11-2
CASSVDGVELFF | TGTGCCAGCAGCGTAGACGGAGTGGAACTGTTTTTT | - | TRBJ1-4 | - | TRBV9
CASSEGTGGPYGYTF | TGTGCCAGCAGTGAAGGGACAGGAGGCCCCTATGGCTACACCTTC | TRBD1 | TRBJ1-2 | - | TRBV2
CASLGGGTNYGYTF | TGTGCCAGCCTTGGCGGGGGCACTAACTATGGCTACACCTTC | - | TRBJ1-2 | - | TRBV27
CASTEDGVGRITDTQYF | TGCGCCAGCACTGAGGATGGCGTGGGGAGGATTACAGATACGCAGTATTTT | - | TRBJ2-3 | once | TRBV5-1